The 10 T cell receptor beta chains given below trace back to one sample, sequenced in a study of Graves' ophthalmopathy and Graves' hyperthyroidism. Scientists amplified the TCR beta CDR3 regions from RNA transcripts. Investigators did first-round RT-PCR with HTBI primers, then second-round multiplex PCR. TCRdb re-called the multiplex PCR reads through MiXCR, storing one row per CDR3 protein. Among approximately 700,000 distinct CDR3 sequences listed, around 40% were seen once. Sequenced: peripheral blood. All receptors derive from an adult man with Graves' ophthalmopathy.

The gene calls are TRBV7-9 and TRBJ1-4; TRBD1 agrees at 7 bases. The germline gives CDR1 SEHNR, CDR2 FQNEAQ (reference sequence). The ends lost 2 bases at V and 0 bases at J; junction bases unmatched: 3. The CDR3 extends over 16 amino acids. The CDR3 loop is CASSLSGGATNEKLFF. DNA for the CDR3: TGTGCCAGCAGCTTATCAGGGGGAGCAACTAATGAAAAACTGTTTTTT.

This clonotype was observed a single time. This chain joins TRBV2 and TRBJ2-7; D assignment may be TRBD1 or TRBD2 (6 bases each). The CDR3 spans 13 residues. V was pared by 5 bases and J by 6 bases, with 14 bases between. From germline, CDR1 is SNHLY and CDR2 FYNNEI. CDR3 loop: CASSLKGGGEQYF. The CDR3 coding sequence is TGTGCCAGCAGTTTAAAGGGGGGCGGCGAGCAGTACTTC.

This clonotype has a handful of counts. The V gene is TRBV10-2, the J gene TRBJ1-1; D is perhaps TRBD1 (5 bases). CDR3 size: 13 residues. The V gene's germline CDR1 is WSHSY and CDR2 SAAADI. Trimming removed 7 bases from V and 2 bases from J, with 11 bases in between. The CDR3 protein is CASTQARNTEAFF. CDR3 in DNA: TGCGCCAGCACACAGGCTAGAAACACTGAAGCTTTCTTT.

V usage is TRBV9 and J usage is TRBJ1-3; D not certain. CDR3 length: 12 residues. Germline V gene sequence: CDR1 SGDLS, CDR2 YYNGEE. Trimming removed 1 base from V and 7 bases from J, with 6 bases in between. CDR3 nucleotide sequence: TGTGCCAGCAGCGTACATATGAACACCATATATTTT. Protein sequence: CASSVHMNTIYF. Drawing the rest from reference TRBV9 and TRBJ1-3, the complete variable domain is DSGVTQTPKHLITATGQRVTLRCSPRSGDLSVYWYQQSLDQGLQFLIQYYNGEERAKGNILERFSAQQFPDLHSELNLSSLELGDSALYFCASSVHMNTIYFGEGSWLTVV.

This clonotype was counted ten times or more. The chain uses TRBV7-2 and TRBJ2-6; D not resolved. This CDR3 has 14 residues. Per germline, CDR1 SGHTA and CDR2 FQGNSA. Between the trimmed V and J ends, which lost 3 bases and 0 bases, there was a span of 3 bases. The CDR3 spells CASSFYSGANVLTF. Here the CDR3 DNA reads TGTGCCAGCAGCTTTTACTCTGGGGCCAACGTCCTGACTTTC. The entire variable domain, with the rest obtained from reference TRBV7-2 and TRBJ2-6, is as follows: GAGVSQSPSNKVTEKGKDVELRCDPISGHTALYWYRQSLGQGLEFLIYFQGNSAPDKSGLPSDRFSAERTGGSVSTLTIQRTQQEDSAVYLCASSFYSGANVLTFGAGSRLTVL.

The chain uses TRBV10-3 and TRBJ1-6; no firm D call. Germline assignment: CDR1 ENHRY and CDR2 SYGVKD. Between the trimmed V and J ends, which lost 2 bases and 15 bases, there was a span of 5 bases. The CDR3 loop spans 10 amino acids. CDR3 sequence (DNA): TGTGCCATCAGTGAGGCTCTCCTCCACTTT. Its protein product is CAISEALLHF.

This sequence joins TRBV25-1 and TRBJ2-2; D uncertain. The CDR3 consists of 12 residues. V was clipped by 6 bases and J by 4 bases, with 6 bases between them. Germline V gives CDR1 MGHDK, CDR2 SYGVNS. The CDR3 DNA is TGTGCCAGCAGGGTAACCACCGGGGAGCTGTTTTTT. Protein sequence: CASRVTTGELFF.

This chain uses TRBV10-3 with TRBJ2-7, with 9 bases lining up with TRBD1. V trimming: 6 bases; J trimming: 5 bases; junction bases outside the gene matches: 8. Per the germline V gene, CDR1 is ENHRY and CDR2 is SYGVKD. The CDR3 sequence is 14 residues long. The CDR3 DNA follows: TGTGCCATCAGCGAGGGACAGGGTCGCGACGAGCAGTACTTC. Translating it yields CAISEGQGRDEQYF.

This clonotype was counted only a few times. The chain combines TRBV5-5 with TRBJ2-7; either TRBD1 or TRBD2 may supply D (5 bases each). Germline CDR1 SGHKS, CDR2 YYEKEE (reference sequence). The V gene lost 5 bases and the J gene lost 3 bases, with 18 bases spanning the gap. The CDR3 totals 15 residues. This chain's CDR3 is CASSIGTANLYEQYF. DNA of the CDR3: TGTGCCAGCAGTATAGGGACGGCGAATCTCTACGAGCAGTACTTC.

The rearrangement links TRBV2 to TRBJ2-5, with D possibly being TRBD1 or TRBD2 (5 bases each). This CDR3 has 15 amino acids. V lost 0 bases, J lost 7 bases, and 15 bases lay in between. Germline CDR1 is SNHLY and CDR2 is FYNNEI. CDR3 region: CASSEALRGRSTQYF. The CDR3 DNA is TGTGCCAGCAGTGAAGCGCTTCGGGGCAGGTCGACCCAGTACTTC.